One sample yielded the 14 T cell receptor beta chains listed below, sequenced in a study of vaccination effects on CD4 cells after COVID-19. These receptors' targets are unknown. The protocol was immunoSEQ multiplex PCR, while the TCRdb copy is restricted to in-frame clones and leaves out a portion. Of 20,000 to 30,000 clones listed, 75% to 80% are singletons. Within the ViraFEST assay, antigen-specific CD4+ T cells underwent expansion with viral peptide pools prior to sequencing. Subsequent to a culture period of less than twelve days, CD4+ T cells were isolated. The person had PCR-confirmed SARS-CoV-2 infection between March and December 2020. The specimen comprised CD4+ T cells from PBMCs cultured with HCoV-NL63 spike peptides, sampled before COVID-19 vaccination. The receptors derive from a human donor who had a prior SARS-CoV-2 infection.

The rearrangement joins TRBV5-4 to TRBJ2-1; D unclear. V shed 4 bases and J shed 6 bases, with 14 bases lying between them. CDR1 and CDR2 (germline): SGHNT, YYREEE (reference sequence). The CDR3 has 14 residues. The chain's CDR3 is CASSLRADGNEQFF. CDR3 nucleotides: TGTGCCAGCAGCCTTCGGGCCGACGGCAATGAGCAGTTCTTC. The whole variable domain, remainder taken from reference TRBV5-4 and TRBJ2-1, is ETGVTQSPTHLIKTRGQQVTLRCSSQSGHNTVSWYQQALGQGPQFIFQYYREEENGRGNFPPRFSGLQFPNYSSELNVNALELDDSALYLCASSLRADGNEQFFGPGTRLTVL.

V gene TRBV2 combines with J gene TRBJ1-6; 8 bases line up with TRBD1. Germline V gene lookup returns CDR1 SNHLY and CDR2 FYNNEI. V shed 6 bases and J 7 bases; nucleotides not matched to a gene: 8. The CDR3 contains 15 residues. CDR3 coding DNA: TGTGCCAGCAGGGGCCTGACAGGGGAAAATTCACCCCTCCACTTT. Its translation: CASRGLTGENSPLHF.

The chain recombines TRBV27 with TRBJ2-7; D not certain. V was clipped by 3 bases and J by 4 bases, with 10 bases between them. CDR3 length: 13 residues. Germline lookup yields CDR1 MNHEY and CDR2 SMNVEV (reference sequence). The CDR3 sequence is CASSFGPLYEQYF. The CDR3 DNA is TGTGCCAGCAGTTTCGGACCACTGTACGAGCAGTACTTC.

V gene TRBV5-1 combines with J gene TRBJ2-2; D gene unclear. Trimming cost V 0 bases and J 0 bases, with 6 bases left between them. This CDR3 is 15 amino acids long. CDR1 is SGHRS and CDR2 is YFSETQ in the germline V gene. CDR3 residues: CASSLVASNTGELFF. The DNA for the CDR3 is TGCGCCAGCAGCTTGGTTGCCTCGAACACCGGGGAGCTGTTTTTT.

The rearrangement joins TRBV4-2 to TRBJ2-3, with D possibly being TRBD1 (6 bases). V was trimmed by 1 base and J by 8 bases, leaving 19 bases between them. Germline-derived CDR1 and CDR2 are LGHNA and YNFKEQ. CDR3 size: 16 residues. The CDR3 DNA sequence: TGTGCCAGCAGCCAAGCATCGACAGGTCCAACGGTTACGCAGTATTTT. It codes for CASSQASTGPTVTQYF.

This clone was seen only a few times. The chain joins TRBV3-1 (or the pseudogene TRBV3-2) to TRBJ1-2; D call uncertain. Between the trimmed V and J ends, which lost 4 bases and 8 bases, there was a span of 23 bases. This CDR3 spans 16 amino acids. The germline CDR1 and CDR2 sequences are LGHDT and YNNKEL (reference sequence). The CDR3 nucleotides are TGTGCCAGCAGCCCTCTGCCCCCCCCATCCTCCCTGGGCTACACCTTC. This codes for CASSPLPPPSSLGYTF.

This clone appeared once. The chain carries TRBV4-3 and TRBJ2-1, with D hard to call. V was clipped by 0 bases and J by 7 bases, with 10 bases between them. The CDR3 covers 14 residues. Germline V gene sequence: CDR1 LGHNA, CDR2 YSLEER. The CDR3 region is CASSQDGQPNEQFF. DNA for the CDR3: TGCGCCAGCAGCCAAGATGGGCAGCCGAATGAGCAGTTCTTC.

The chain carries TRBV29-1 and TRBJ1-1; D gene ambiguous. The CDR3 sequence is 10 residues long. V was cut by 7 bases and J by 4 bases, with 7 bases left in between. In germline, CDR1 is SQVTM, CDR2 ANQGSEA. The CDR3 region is CSGQVTEAFF. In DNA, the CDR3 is TGCAGCGGGCAGGTCACTGAAGCTTTCTTT.

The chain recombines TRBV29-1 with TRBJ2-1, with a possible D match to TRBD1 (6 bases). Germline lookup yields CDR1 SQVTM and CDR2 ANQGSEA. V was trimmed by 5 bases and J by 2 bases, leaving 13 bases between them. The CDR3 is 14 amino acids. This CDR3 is CSVSWGLAYNEQFF. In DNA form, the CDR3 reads TGCAGCGTTTCTTGGGGGCTCGCCTACAATGAGCAGTTCTTC.

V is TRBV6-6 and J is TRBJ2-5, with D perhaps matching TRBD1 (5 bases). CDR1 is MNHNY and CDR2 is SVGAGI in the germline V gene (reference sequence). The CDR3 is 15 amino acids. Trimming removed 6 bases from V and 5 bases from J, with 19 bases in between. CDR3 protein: CASRLWGRRQETQYF. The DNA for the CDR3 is TGTGCCAGCAGGCTATGGGGCAGAAGGCAGGAGACCCAGTACTTC.

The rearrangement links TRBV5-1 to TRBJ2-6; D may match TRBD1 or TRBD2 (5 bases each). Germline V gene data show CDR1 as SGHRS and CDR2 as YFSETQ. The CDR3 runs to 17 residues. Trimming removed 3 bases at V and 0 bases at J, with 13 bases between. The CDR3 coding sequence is TGCGCCAGCAGCTGGGAGATAGGGGACTCTGGGGCCAACGTCCTGACTTTC. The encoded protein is CASSWEIGDSGANVLTF.

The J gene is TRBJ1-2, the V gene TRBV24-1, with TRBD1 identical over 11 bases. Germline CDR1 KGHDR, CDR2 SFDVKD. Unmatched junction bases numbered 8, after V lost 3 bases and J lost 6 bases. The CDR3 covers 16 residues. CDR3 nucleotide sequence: TGTGCCACCAGTGATCCGGGGGACAGGGGGATCAATGGCTACACCTTC. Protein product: CATSDPGDRGINGYTF.

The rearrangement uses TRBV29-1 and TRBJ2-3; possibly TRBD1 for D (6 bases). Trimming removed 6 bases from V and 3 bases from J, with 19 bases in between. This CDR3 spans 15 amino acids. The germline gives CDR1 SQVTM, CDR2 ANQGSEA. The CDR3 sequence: CSVQGFAASTDTQYF. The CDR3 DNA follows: TGCAGCGTACAGGGTTTTGCGGCCTCTACAGATACGCAGTATTTT.

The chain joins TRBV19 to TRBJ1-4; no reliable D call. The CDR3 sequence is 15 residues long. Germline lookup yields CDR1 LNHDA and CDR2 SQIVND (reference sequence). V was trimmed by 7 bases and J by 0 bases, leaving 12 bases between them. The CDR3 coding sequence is TGTGCCAGTAAAACCCTCGAAACAACTAATGAAAAACTGTTTTTT. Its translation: CASKTLETTNEKLFF. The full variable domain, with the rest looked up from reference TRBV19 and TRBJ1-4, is DGGITQSPKYLFRKEGQNVTLSCEQNLNHDAMYWYRQDPGQGLRLIYYSQIVNDFQKGDIAEGYSVSREKKESFPLTVTSAQKNPTAFYLCASKTLETTNEKLFFGSGTQLSVL.